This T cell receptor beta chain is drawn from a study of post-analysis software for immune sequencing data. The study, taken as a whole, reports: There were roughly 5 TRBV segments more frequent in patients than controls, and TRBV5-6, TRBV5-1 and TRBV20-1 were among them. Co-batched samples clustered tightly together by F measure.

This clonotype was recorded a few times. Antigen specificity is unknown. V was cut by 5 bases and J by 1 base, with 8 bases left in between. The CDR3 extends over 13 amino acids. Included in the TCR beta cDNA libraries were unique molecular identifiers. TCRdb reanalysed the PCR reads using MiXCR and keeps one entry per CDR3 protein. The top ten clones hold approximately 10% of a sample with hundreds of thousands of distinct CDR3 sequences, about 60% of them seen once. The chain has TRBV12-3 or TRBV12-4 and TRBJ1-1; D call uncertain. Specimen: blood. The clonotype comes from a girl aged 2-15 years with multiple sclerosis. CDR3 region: CASSPFRNTEAFF. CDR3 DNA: TGTGCCAGCAGTCCCTTCAGGAACACTGAAGCTTTCTTT.